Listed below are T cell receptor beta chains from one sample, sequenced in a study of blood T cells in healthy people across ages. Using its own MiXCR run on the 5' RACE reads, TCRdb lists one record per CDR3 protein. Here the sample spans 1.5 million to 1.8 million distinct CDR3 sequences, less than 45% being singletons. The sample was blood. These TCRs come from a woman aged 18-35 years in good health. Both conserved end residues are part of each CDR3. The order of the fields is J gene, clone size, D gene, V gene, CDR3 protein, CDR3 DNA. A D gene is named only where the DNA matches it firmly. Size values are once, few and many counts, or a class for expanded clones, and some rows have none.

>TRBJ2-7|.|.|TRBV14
CASSQDRASPYNEQYF
TGTGCCAGCAGCCAAGATAGGGCTAGTCCCTACAATGAGCAGTACTTC
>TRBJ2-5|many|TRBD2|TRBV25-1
CASSRSGTQETQYF
TGTGCCAGCAGCAGGAGCGGGACCCAAGAGACCCAGTACTTC
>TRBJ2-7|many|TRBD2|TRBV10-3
CAISAGLAYEQYF
TGTGCCATCAGCGCCGGACTAGCGTACGAGCAGTACTTC
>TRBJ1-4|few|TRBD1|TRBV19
CASTEVGTGLEKLFF
TGTGCCAGCACAGAGGTCGGGACAGGGCTGGAAAAACTGTTTTTT
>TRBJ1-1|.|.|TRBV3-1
CASSHHSGDEAFF
TGTGCCAGCAGCCATCATTCAGGGGATGAAGCTTTCTTT
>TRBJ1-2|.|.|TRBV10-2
CASSESLDVYGYTF
TGCGCCAGCAGTGAGTCTTTGGACGTCTATGGCTACACCTTC
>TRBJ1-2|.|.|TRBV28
CASSALSQPQLYGYTF
TGTGCCAGCAGTGCCCTTTCCCAACCTCAACTATATGGCTACACCTTC
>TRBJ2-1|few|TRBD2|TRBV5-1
CASSSGGNNEQFF
TGCGCCAGCAGCTCCGGGGGGAACAATGAGCAGTTCTTC
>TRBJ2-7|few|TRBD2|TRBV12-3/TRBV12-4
CASSLAGNFYEQYF
TGTGCCAGCAGCCTAGCGGGGAACTTTTACGAGCAGTACTTC
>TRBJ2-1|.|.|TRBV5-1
CASRLLARSYNEQFF
TGCGCCAGCAGACTCCTAGCGCGCTCTTACAATGAGCAGTTCTTC
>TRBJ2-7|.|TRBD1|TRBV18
CASSPSGQPSTYEQYF
TGTGCCAGCTCGCCTTCGGGACAGCCTTCCACCTACGAGCAGTACTTC
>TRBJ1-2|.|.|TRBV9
CASRRDANYGYIF
TGCGCCAGCAGGCGGGACGCAAACTATGGCTACATCTTC
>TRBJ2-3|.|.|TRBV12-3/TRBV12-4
CASSGTTKGDTEYF
TGTGCCAGCAGCGGGACGACTAAGGGTGATACGGAGTATTTT
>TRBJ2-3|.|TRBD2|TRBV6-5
CASRVAGGFTDTQYF
TGTGCCAGCAGAGTAGCGGGGGGTTTCACAGATACGCAGTATTTT
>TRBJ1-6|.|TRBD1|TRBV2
CASSEWDRTYSPLHF
TGTGCCAGCAGTGAATGGGACAGGACTTATTCACCCCTCCACTTT
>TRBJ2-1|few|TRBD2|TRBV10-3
CAIRASGRFYNEQFF
TGTGCCATCAGGGCAAGCGGGAGATTCTACAATGAGCAGTTCTTC
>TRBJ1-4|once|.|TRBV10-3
CAISEEGDSSTNEKLFF
TGTGCCATCAGTGAAGAAGGTGATAGCTCAACTAATGAAAAACTGTTTTTT
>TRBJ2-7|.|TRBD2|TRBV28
CASSSTGTRNLQYF
TGTGCCAGCAGCAGCACCGGGACTAGGAATCTGCAGTACTTC
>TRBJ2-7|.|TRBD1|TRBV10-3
CAISDSGTGVSEQYF
TGTGCCATCAGTGATTCCGGGACAGGGGTCAGCGAGCAGTACTTC
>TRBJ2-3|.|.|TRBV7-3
CASGFRGASTDTQYF
TGTGCCAGCGGCTTTCGGGGGGCTTCCACAGATACGCAGTATTTT
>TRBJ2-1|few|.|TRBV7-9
CASSPQGSAYNEQFF
TGTGCCAGCAGCCCGCAGGGTTCAGCCTACAATGAGCAGTTCTTC
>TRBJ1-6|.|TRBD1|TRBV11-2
CASSLNRGSNSPLHF
TGTGCCAGCAGCTTGAACAGGGGGTCTAATTCACCCCTCCACTTT
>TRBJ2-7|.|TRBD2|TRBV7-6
CASSLEERGVINEQYF
TGTGCCAGCAGCTTAGAGGAGCGGGGGGTAATCAATGAGCAGTACTTC
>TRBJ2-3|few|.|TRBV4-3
CASSQATTLSTDTQYF
TGCGCCAGCAGCCAGGCGACTACCCTCAGCACAGATACGCAGTATTTT
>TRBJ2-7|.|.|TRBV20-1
CSARDTSVGASWYEQYF
TGCAGTGCTAGAGACACCTCGGTAGGGGCCTCGTGGTACGAGCAGTACTTC
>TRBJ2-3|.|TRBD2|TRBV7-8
CASRRGVRDYTDTQYF
TGTGCCAGCAGACGAGGCGTAAGGGACTACACAGATACGCAGTATTTT
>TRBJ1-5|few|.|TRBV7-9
CASSLMGGHQPQHF
TGTGCCAGCAGCTTAATGGGAGGCCATCAGCCCCAGCATTTT
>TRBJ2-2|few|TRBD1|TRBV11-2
CASSKFRLGQGAGELFF
TGTGCCAGCAGCAAATTCAGGCTGGGACAGGGGGCCGGGGAGCTGTTTTTT
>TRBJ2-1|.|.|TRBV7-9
CASRPLASEQFF
TGTGCCAGCAGACCTCTAGCGTCCGAGCAGTTCTTC
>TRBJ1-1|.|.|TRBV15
CATSRDSRVEAFF
TGTGCCACCAGCAGAGATTCCAGGGTTGAAGCTTTCTTT
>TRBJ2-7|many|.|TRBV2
CASLAGQQSEQYF
TGTGCCAGCTTGGCGGGGCAGCAAAGCGAGCAGTACTTC
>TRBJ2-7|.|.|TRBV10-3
CASMGGTAYEQYF
TGTGCCAGCATGGGGGGGACAGCCTACGAGCAGTACTTC
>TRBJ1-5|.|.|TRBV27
CASSLMGGNQPQHF
TGTGCCAGCAGTTTAATGGGGGGCAATCAGCCCCAGCATTTT
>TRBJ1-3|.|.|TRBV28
CASSLINPGNTIYF
TGTGCCAGCAGTTTAATTAATCCTGGAAACACCATATATTTT
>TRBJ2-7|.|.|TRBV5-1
CASRPGDAGLITYEQYF
TGCGCCAGCAGGCCAGGGGACGCTGGACTGATTACCTACGAGCAGTACTTC
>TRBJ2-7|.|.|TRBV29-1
CSVEEKSSYEQYF
TGCAGCGTTGAAGAGAAAAGCTCCTACGAGCAGTACTTC
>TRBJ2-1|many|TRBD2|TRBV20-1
CSATSTSGRYEQFF
TGCAGTGCTACCAGCACTAGCGGGAGGTATGAGCAGTTCTTC
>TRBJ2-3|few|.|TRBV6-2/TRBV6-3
CASSWAMPTDTQYF
TGTGCCAGCAGTTGGGCCATGCCCACAGATACGCAGTATTTT
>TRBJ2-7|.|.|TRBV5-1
CASSLYAGTYNEQYF
TGCGCCAGCAGCTTGTATGCGGGTACCTACAATGAGCAGTACTTC
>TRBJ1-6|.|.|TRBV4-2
CASSQDPGHDSPLHF
TGTGCCAGCAGCCAAGATCCTGGCCATGATTCACCCCTCCACTTT
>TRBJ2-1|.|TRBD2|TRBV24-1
CATSDSLERELNNEQFF
TGTGCCACCAGTGATTCCCTCGAGCGGGAGCTAAACAATGAGCAGTTCTTC
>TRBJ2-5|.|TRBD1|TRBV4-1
CASSRVPPTGVQETQYF
TGCGCCAGCAGCCGGGTACCCCCGACAGGGGTTCAAGAGACCCAGTACTTC
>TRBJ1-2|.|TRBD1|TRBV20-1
CSASPRDRGNGYTF
TGCAGTGCTAGTCCCCGGGACAGGGGAAATGGCTACACCTTC
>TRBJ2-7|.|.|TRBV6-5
CAAGYPASYEQYF
TGTGCCGCGGGATATCCAGCCTCCTACGAGCAGTACTTC
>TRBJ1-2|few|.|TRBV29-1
CSVENTQGRHGYTF
TGCAGCGTTGAAAATACTCAGGGGAGGCATGGCTACACCTTC
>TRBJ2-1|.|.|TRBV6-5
CASSYGVSNEQFF
TGTGCCAGCAGTTATGGGGTTTCGAATGAGCAGTTCTTC
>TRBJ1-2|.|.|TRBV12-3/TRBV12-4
CASTPGQPVLRYTF
TGTGCCAGCACCCCAGGACAGCCAGTATTGCGCTACACCTTC
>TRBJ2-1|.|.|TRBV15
CATSRVKNEQFF
TGTGCCACCAGCAGAGTCAAAAATGAGCAGTTCTTC
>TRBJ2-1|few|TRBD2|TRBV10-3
CAISGTSGRGYNEQFF
TGTGCCATCAGTGGGACTAGCGGGAGAGGCTACAATGAGCAGTTCTTC
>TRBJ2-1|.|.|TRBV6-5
CASSLTSTPKMEQFF
TGTGCCAGCAGTTTGACCTCCACCCCAAAAATGGAGCAGTTCTTC
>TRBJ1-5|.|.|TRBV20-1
CSASQGLSNQPQHF
TGCAGTGCTAGTCAGGGTTTGAGCAATCAGCCCCAGCATTTT
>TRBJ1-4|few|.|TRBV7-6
CASSRRAQGDEKLFF
TGTGCCAGCAGCCGCCGGGCCCAAGGGGATGAAAAACTGTTTTTT
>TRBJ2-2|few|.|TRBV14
CASSQDWVLNTGELFF
TGTGCCAGCAGCCAAGATTGGGTGCTGAACACCGGGGAGCTGTTTTTT
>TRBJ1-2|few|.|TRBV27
CASSLQGNKGHGYTF
TGTGCCAGCAGTTTACAGGGAAATAAAGGCCATGGCTACACCTTC